This T cell receptor (beta chain) is from a study of blood T cell repertoires in COVID-19. The overall study: Samples of COVID-19 (acute and convalescent) were obtained from the United States, Italy and Spain. PBMCs, B-cell-depleted T cells, or T cells were the source of the cDNA or gDNA that made up the material.

Trimming took 0 bases from V and 8 from J, leaving 7 bases between them. The length of the CDR3 is 13 residues. Germline V gives CDR1 MNHEY, CDR2 SMNVEV (reference sequence). Per the original methods: Nucleated cell counts were estimated from reference gene primer amplification. Profiled with immunoSEQ multiplex PCR; TCRdb holds only in-frame clones, not every one. The D gene and trimming were derived from the DNA, and the V and J assignments and clone size from that table. This sample has a few hundred thousand clones, with about 85% found just once. The origin of this receptor is a middle-aged man who had recovered from COVID-19. Sequencing was carried out using peripheral blood. J is TRBJ1-4 and V is TRBV27; D might be TRBD1 (5 bases). The CDR3 DNA sequence: TGTGCCAGCAGTTTATCGGGGGGAGAAAAACTGTTTTTT. It yields the protein CASSLSGGEKLFF.